Sequencing of this T cell receptor beta chain was carried out in a study of shared T cell receptors in the human thymus. From germline, CDR1 is GTSNPN and CDR2 SVGIG (reference sequence). The V gene end was trimmed by 0 bases and the J gene end by 0 bases; junction bases not matched to a gene: 14. This CDR3 comprises 19 residues. Sequencing was performed with immunoSEQ multiplex PCR; in TCRdb, only in-frame clones are kept and a portion is missing. This sample has 500,000 to 750,000 clones, with around 87% found just once. The same sample was also studied in work on human thymus T cells.

This receptor was identified in a boy under two years old with a congenital heart defect. The sequenced sample consisted of thymocytes. V gene TRBV30 combines with J gene TRBJ1-3, with 7 bases that match TRBD1. CDR3 sequence: CAWSVLRGQGRRSGNTIYF. The CDR3 coding sequence is TGTGCCTGGAGTGTACTAAGGGGGCAGGGCCGGCGCTCTGGAAACACCATATATTTT.